The 23 T cell receptor beta chains in this list originate from one sample, sequenced in a study of shared clonotypes between healthy human individuals (dated by TCRdb to 2018 to 2020). Libraries were prepared through the immunoSEQ multiplex PCR assay. Held by TCRdb, this immuneACCESS table contains in-frame sequences only and omits some clones. Under half of the omission traces to an unresolved V gene where checked; the cause of the rest is unknown. This sample has about 2,500,000 clones in its table, and over 85% of those were observed once. The leading ten clones occupy roughly 0.14% of the sample. Sequencing was performed on naive CD4+ T cells sorted from blood. This sample's cell subset or site label indicates: CD45RA+ positively selected. The receptor set was obtained from a man younger than 30 in good health.

The rearrangement uses TRBV6-1 and TRBJ1-5, with 7 bases matching TRBD1. The CDR3 totals 14 residues. CDR1 and CDR2 (germline): MNHNS, SASEGT. Losses at the gene ends were 7 bases for V and 4 bases for J; bases not matched to a gene: 7. CDR3 DNA sequence: TGTGCCAGCAATTCCGGACAGGTGAATCAGCCCCAGCATTTT. It translates to CASNSGQVNQPQHF.

The chain couples TRBV7-2 to TRBJ1-1; D is perhaps TRBD1 (6 bases). The germline V and J ends were trimmed by 5 bases and 5 bases, with 18 bases remaining between them. Germline-derived CDR1 and CDR2 are SGHTA and FQGNSA. This CDR3 is built from 15 residues. The CDR3 DNA reads as TGTGCCAGCAGCGTAACGGGGGGCGCGGGGACTGAAGCTTTCTTT. Its protein product is CASSVTGGAGTEAFF.

A note on this clone: Other nucleotide sequences in the sample specify the same CDR3. This chain joins TRBV11-2 and TRBJ1-4; unclear D gene. The CDR3 extends over 11 amino acids. Germline CDR1 SGHAT, CDR2 FQNNGV. The V end was cut by 4 bases, the J end by 5 bases, with 2 bases between. CDR3 protein: CASSSNEKLFF. The CDR3 DNA is TGTGCCAGCAGCTCAAATGAAAAACTGTTTTTT.

The CDR3 here is CASRPTSSGSYEQYF. The DNA of the CDR3 is TGTGCCAGCAGGCCAACGAGCAGCGGGTCCTACGAGCAGTACTTC. V and J are TRBV7-2 and TRBJ2-7; D is possibly TRBD2 (6 bases). Trimming took off 6 bases at V and 1 base at J, with 16 bases between the two ends. Germline CDR1 SGHTA, CDR2 FQGNSA. The CDR3 runs 15 residues.

The gene calls are TRBV30 and TRBJ1-4; 9 positions agree with TRBD1. The V gene's germline CDR1 is GTSNPN and CDR2 SVGIG (reference sequence). The CDR3 has 13 residues. The ends lost 7 bases at V and 8 bases at J; junction bases unmatched: 8. The CDR3 DNA follows: TGTGCCTCCTCGGGACAGGGTTTGGAAAAACTGTTTTTT. This gives the protein CASSGQGLEKLFF.

The chain recombines TRBV9 with TRBJ1-5; TRBD1 agrees at 8 bases. Germline CDR1 reads SGDLS; CDR2 reads YYNGEE. J lost 2 bases, V lost 2 bases, and 3 bases had no gene match. There are 15 residues in the CDR3. CDR3 bases: TGTGCCAGCAGCGTGACGGGACAGGGCAATCAGCCCCAGCATTTT. The encoded protein is CASSVTGQGNQPQHF.

J is TRBJ1-1 and V is TRBV7-2, with 8 bases lining up with TRBD1. The V and J ends lost 5 bases and 1 base, in that order; junction bases with no gene match: 3. Germline assignment: CDR1 SGHTA and CDR2 FQGNSA. The CDR3 covers 14 residues. CDR3 protein: CASSAGQGNTEAFF. The CDR3 DNA is TGTGCCAGCAGCGCCGGACAGGGGAACACTGAAGCTTTCTTT.

Concerning this clone itself: The junction does not match germline at one end; this may be a read error. The genes are TRBV2 and TRBJ1-4; no clear D. In germline, CDR1 is SNHLY, CDR2 FYNNEI. This CDR3 spans 14 amino acids. For the CDR3, the DNA is TGTGCCAGCAGTGAATCCCGGGTCAATGGAAAACTGTTTTTT. Translating gives CASSESRVNGKLFF.

J is TRBJ2-3 and V is TRBV5-1; 10 bases map to TRBD2. The trim removed 5 bases at V and 5 bases at J, leaving 5 bases unmatched. This CDR3 region has 14 residues. Looked up from germline, CDR1 is SGHRS and CDR2 is YFSETQ. CDR3 nucleotides: TGCGCCAGCAGATTAGCGGGAGGAGGAGATACGCAGTATTTT. Translated, it gives CASRLAGGGDTQYF.

The genes are TRBV30 and TRBJ2-5; no clear D gene. V shed 2 bases and J shed 5 bases, with 6 bases lying between them. The germline gives CDR1 GTSNPN, CDR2 SVGIG (reference sequence). The CDR3 sequence is 11 residues long. CDR3 sequence (DNA): TGTGCCTGGAGTCGTAGCGAGACCCAGTACTTC. This encodes CAWSRSETQYF.

This chain joins TRBV5-6 and TRBJ2-5; TRBD2 agrees at 7 bases. Germline loops: CDR1 SGHDT, CDR2 YYEEEE. J was trimmed by 11 bases and V by 4 bases; bases with no gene match: 14. The CDR3 covers 14 residues. The CDR3 region has the DNA TGTGCCAGCAGCACCGGAGGACTAGGCCTAGAGCAGTACTTC. Translating it yields CASSTGGLGLEQYF.

V and J are TRBV4-1 and TRBJ2-1; TRBD2 matches 13 bases. The CDR3 extends over 19 amino acids. V was pared by 0 bases and J by 2 bases, with 7 bases of the junction left unmatched. Germline V CDR1 and CDR2: MGHRA, YSYEKL. CDR3 protein: CASSQEGLTSGGTYNEQFF. CDR3 DNA: TGCGCCAGCAGCCAAGAGGGGTTGACTAGCGGGGGGACCTACAATGAGCAGTTCTTC.

The chain combines TRBV9 with TRBJ1-1; tentatively, D is TRBD1 (5 bases). Trimming shortened V by 4 bases and J by 3 bases, and 16 bases separated the two germline ends. CDR3 length equals 15 residues. The V gene's germline CDR1 is SGDLS and CDR2 YYNGEE. The CDR3 DNA sequence: TGTGCCAGCAGCCCCCAGGTGGGGGGTTACACTGAAGCTTTCTTT. The encoded protein is CASSPQVGGYTEAFF.

V gene TRBV7-2 combines with J gene TRBJ2-3, with D possibly TRBD2 on 5 matching bases. CDR1 SGHTA and CDR2 FQGNSA come from the germline V gene. Trimming took off 4 bases at V and 4 bases at J, with 15 bases between the two ends. The length of the CDR3 is 15 residues. The CDR3 protein is CASSSFRDRADTQYF. In DNA form, the CDR3 reads TGTGCCAGCAGCTCATTCCGGGATCGTGCAGATACGCAGTATTTT.

This chain joins TRBV4-3 and TRBJ2-1; 12 nucleotides match TRBD2. The CDR3 has 21 amino acids. J lost 0 bases, V lost 4 bases, and 16 bases had no gene match. The germline V gene encodes CDR1 LGHNA and CDR2 YSLEER. CDR3 in amino acids: CASSPNSGLAGPLSSYNEQFF. In DNA form, the CDR3 reads TGCGCCAGCAGCCCCAACTCTGGACTAGCGGGACCCCTGAGCTCCTACAATGAGCAGTTCTTC.

The J gene is TRBJ2-4, the V gene TRBV6-5, with TRBD1 matching over 7 bases. CDR1 and CDR2 from the germline V gene are MNHEY and SVGAGI. J was trimmed by 3 bases and V by 5 bases; bases with no gene match: 4. This CDR3 contains 14 residues. The chain's CDR3 is CASSRDSGKNIQYF. The CDR3 nucleotides are TGTGCCAGCAGTAGGGACAGCGGCAAAAACATTCAGTACTTC.

This clone was counted once. The V and J genes are TRBV28 and TRBJ2-1; D gene unclear. The CDR3 totals 11 residues. CDR1 is MDHEN and CDR2 is SYDVKM in the germline V gene. V dropped 5 bases and J dropped 10 bases, with 9 bases sitting between them. For the CDR3, the DNA is TGTGCCAGCAGTGAAAGGCAAGAGCAGTTCTTC. It translates to CASSERQEQFF.

As for this clone: The sample holds other DNA sequences that translate to the same CDR3. The rearrangement links TRBV27 to TRBJ2-7; D not certain. Germline V gives CDR1 MNHEY, CDR2 SMNVEV (reference sequence). The CDR3 loop spans 12 amino acids. V was shortened by 0 bases and J by 4 bases, with 4 bases between the two germline ends. Written as DNA, the CDR3 is TGTGCCAGCAGTTTATCGGGATACGAGCAGTACTTC. Amino acid sequence: CASSLSGYEQYF.

Of note for this clone: Other DNA variants within this sample encode the same CDR3. V and J are TRBV5-4 and TRBJ2-2; 13 bases match TRBD2. The germline V gene encodes CDR1 SGHNT and CDR2 YYREEE (reference sequence). This CDR3 has 17 residues. The V and J ends lost 4 bases and 3 bases, in that order; junction bases with no gene match: 6. The CDR3, as DNA: TGTGCCAGCAGCCCCGGACTAGCGGGAGTCGACACCGGGGAGCTGTTTTTT. Its translation is CASSPGLAGVDTGELFF. The whole variable domain, filled in from reference TRBV5-4 and TRBJ2-2, reads ETGVTQSPTHLIKTRGQQVTLRCSSQSGHNTVSWYQQALGQGPQFIFQYYREEENGRGNFPPRFSGLQFPNYSSELNVNALELDDSALYLCASSPGLAGVDTGELFFGEGSRLTVL.

The chain recombines TRBV11-2 with TRBJ1-2; D possibly corresponds to TRBD1 (5 bases). V was shortened by 5 bases and J by 8 bases, with 21 bases between the two germline ends. The CDR3 length is 15 residues. The germline gives CDR1 SGHAT, CDR2 FQNNGV. CDR3 in DNA: TGTGCCAGCAGCCCCCAAGGGAGGGCAGGGAACGGCTACACCTTC. Residues: CASSPQGRAGNGYTF.

This rearrangement joins TRBV4-1 to TRBJ2-2; D gene ambiguous. Looked up from germline, CDR1 is MGHRA and CDR2 is YSYEKL. The V end lost 0 bases, the J end lost 7 bases, and 18 bases lay between the germline ends. This CDR3 spans 17 amino acids. The CDR3 DNA sequence: TGCGCCAGCAGCCAAGATCTCACGCGGATTAGTAGCGGGGAGCTGTTTTTT. Translated: CASSQDLTRISSGELFF.

The chain carries TRBV10-1 and TRBJ2-1, with a weak D call TRBD2 (5 bases). V dropped 6 bases and J dropped 8 bases, with 20 bases sitting between them. Germline V gives CDR1 WNHNN, CDR2 SYGVQD (reference sequence). The length of the CDR3 is 15 residues. The CDR3 here is CASSPRRTAGHEQFF. The CDR3 DNA follows: TGCGCCAGCAGCCCTCGTAGGACTGCTGGCCATGAGCAGTTCTTC.

CDR3 DNA: TGTGCCAGCAGCTTCAGTGTCTACAATGAGCAGTTCTTC. Residues: CASSFSVYNEQFF. The chain has TRBV5-4 and TRBJ2-1; D not certain. Per the germline V gene, CDR1 is SGHNT and CDR2 is YYREEE (reference sequence). V shed 2 bases and J shed 3 bases, with 6 bases lying between them. This CDR3 has 13 residues.